A selection of T cell receptor beta chains follows, all from one sample in a study of blood T cell repertoires in COVID-19. Profiling relied on immunoSEQ multiplex PCR, and the TCRdb table lists in-frame clones only, not all of them. The sample has over 400,000 clones; approximately 88% are singletons. The specimen sequenced was peripheral blood. These receptors were obtained from a woman aged 45-59 years with COVID-19, enrolled during active disease. CDR3s include the opening cysteine and the closing phenylalanine or tryptophan. The D gene is left open where the match is weak. Not all rows give a size; the values are once, few, many and, for expanded clones, a class.

cdr3_aa: CASSPGADSYEQYF
cdr3_nt: TGTGCCAGCTCACCAGGAGCCGATTCCTACGAGCAGTACTTC
d_call: -
j_call: TRBJ2-7
v_call: TRBV18
clone_size: -

cdr3_aa: CATRDRGIYEQYF
cdr3_nt: TGTGCCACCCGGGACAGGGGTATCTACGAGCAGTACTTC
d_call: TRBD1
j_call: TRBJ2-7
v_call: TRBV28
clone_size: -

cdr3_aa: CAWSVTAGGNTQYF
cdr3_nt: TGTGCCTGGAGTGTAACCGCGGGGGGAAATACGCAGTATTTT
d_call: TRBD2
j_call: TRBJ2-3
v_call: TRBV30
clone_size: -

cdr3_aa: CASGVGQGASQPQHF
cdr3_nt: TGTGCTAGTGGCGTCGGACAGGGGGCTAGTCAGCCCCAGCATTTT
d_call: TRBD1
j_call: TRBJ1-5
v_call: TRBV12-5
clone_size: -

cdr3_aa: CASSQDLEETQYF
cdr3_nt: TGTGCCAGCAGCCAAGACCTCGAAGAGACCCAGTACTTC
d_call: -
j_call: TRBJ2-5
v_call: TRBV3-1/TRBV3-2
clone_size: -

cdr3_aa: CAWTARGARTEAFF
cdr3_nt: TGTGCCTGGACTGCCAGGGGGGCGAGAACTGAAGCTTTCTTT
d_call: TRBD1
j_call: TRBJ1-1
v_call: TRBV30
clone_size: -

cdr3_aa: CASSLVLTGGGSEKLFF
cdr3_nt: TGCGCCAGCAGCTTGGTCCTGACAGGGGGAGGAAGCGAAAAACTGTTTTTT
d_call: TRBD1
j_call: TRBJ1-4
v_call: TRBV5-1
clone_size: -

cdr3_aa: CSVGPGGGANVLTF
cdr3_nt: TGCAGCGTTGGCCCCGGAGGGGGGGCCAACGTCCTGACTTTC
d_call: -
j_call: TRBJ2-6
v_call: TRBV29-1
clone_size: -

cdr3_aa: CASSERGLGYGYTF
cdr3_nt: TGTGCCAGCAGTGAAAGGGGGCTGGGGTATGGCTACACCTTC
d_call: TRBD1
j_call: TRBJ1-2
v_call: TRBV2
clone_size: -

cdr3_aa: CASRPQGGNTEAFF
cdr3_nt: TGTGCCAGCAGACCACAGGGGGGGAACACTGAAGCTTTCTTT
d_call: TRBD1
j_call: TRBJ1-1
v_call: TRBV6-5
clone_size: -

cdr3_aa: CASSEGTSRYEQYF
cdr3_nt: TGTGCCAGCAGCGAAGGGACTAGTCGGTACGAGCAGTACTTC
d_call: TRBD2
j_call: TRBJ2-7
v_call: TRBV9
clone_size: -

cdr3_aa: CASSQDRLGTQYF
cdr3_nt: TGTGCCAGCAGCCAAGATCGTTTGGGCACGCAGTATTTT
d_call: -
j_call: TRBJ2-3
v_call: TRBV3-1/TRBV3-2
clone_size: -

cdr3_aa: CSVPPGQGAGAFF
cdr3_nt: TGCAGCGTACCCCCGGGACAGGGGGCTGGGGCTTTCTTT
d_call: TRBD1
j_call: TRBJ1-1
v_call: TRBV29-1
clone_size: -

cdr3_aa: CASSLVGEKLFF
cdr3_nt: TGCGCCAGCAGTCTTGTCGGGGAAAAACTGTTTTTT
d_call: -
j_call: TRBJ1-4
v_call: TRBV5-1
clone_size: -

cdr3_aa: CASSQGRSERNIQYF
cdr3_nt: TGTGCCAGCAGCCAAGGAAGGAGCGAGAGAAACATTCAGTACTTC
d_call: -
j_call: TRBJ2-4
v_call: TRBV4-2
clone_size: -

cdr3_aa: CASRPDRGLLNTEAFF
cdr3_nt: TGTGCCAGCAGGCCGGACAGGGGACTCTTGAACACTGAAGCTTTCTTT
d_call: TRBD1
j_call: TRBJ1-1
v_call: TRBV28
clone_size: -

cdr3_aa: CASSFPLAADTGELFF
cdr3_nt: TGTGCCAGCAGTTTCCCCCTAGCGGCGGACACCGGGGAGCTGTTTTTT
d_call: TRBD2
j_call: TRBJ2-2
v_call: TRBV28
clone_size: -

cdr3_aa: CATSPGTGGKLFF
cdr3_nt: TGTGCCACCAGTCCCGGGACAGGAGGGAAACTGTTTTTT
d_call: TRBD1
j_call: TRBJ1-4
v_call: TRBV24-1
clone_size: -

cdr3_aa: CATAGGLYNEQFF
cdr3_nt: TGTGCCACGGCGGGGGGGCTGTACAATGAGCAGTTCTTC
d_call: TRBD2
j_call: TRBJ2-1
v_call: TRBV3-1/TRBV3-2
clone_size: once

cdr3_aa: CASSRTGMNTEAFF
cdr3_nt: TGTGCCAGCAGTAGGACAGGTATGAACACTGAAGCTTTCTTT
d_call: TRBD1
j_call: TRBJ1-1
v_call: TRBV6-5
clone_size: -

cdr3_aa: CASTILRGWGGNEQFF
cdr3_nt: TGTGCCAGCACTATCTTAAGGGGCTGGGGGGGCAATGAGCAGTTCTTC
d_call: TRBD2
j_call: TRBJ2-1
v_call: TRBV7-2
clone_size: -

cdr3_aa: CASSQVVTSGPTQQYF
cdr3_nt: TGTGCCAGCAGCCAAGTTGTGACTAGCGGACCTACTCAGCAGTACTTC
d_call: TRBD2
j_call: TRBJ2-7
v_call: TRBV4-2
clone_size: -

cdr3_aa: CAISEGGTLGEKLFF
cdr3_nt: TGTGCCATCAGTGAGGGAGGGACTCTGGGTGAAAAACTGTTTTTT
d_call: -
j_call: TRBJ1-4
v_call: TRBV10-3
clone_size: -

cdr3_aa: CASTYSNTDTQYF
cdr3_nt: TGCGCCAGCACCTACTCGAATACAGATACGCAGTATTTT
d_call: -
j_call: TRBJ2-3
v_call: TRBV5-1
clone_size: -